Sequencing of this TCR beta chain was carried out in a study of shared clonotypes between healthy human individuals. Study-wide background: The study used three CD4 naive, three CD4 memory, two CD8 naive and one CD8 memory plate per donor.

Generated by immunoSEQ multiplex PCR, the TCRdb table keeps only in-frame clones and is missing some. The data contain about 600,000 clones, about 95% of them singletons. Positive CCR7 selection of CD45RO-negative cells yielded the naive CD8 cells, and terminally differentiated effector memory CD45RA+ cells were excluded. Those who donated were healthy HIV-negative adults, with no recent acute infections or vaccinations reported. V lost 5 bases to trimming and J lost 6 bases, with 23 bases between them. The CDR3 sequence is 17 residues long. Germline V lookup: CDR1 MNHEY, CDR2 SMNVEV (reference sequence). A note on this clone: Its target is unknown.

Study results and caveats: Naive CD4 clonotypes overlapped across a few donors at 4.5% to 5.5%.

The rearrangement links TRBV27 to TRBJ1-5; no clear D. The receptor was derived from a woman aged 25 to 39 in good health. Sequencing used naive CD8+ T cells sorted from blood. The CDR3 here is CASSPWSGEGVAQPQHF. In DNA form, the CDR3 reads TGTGCCAGCAGTCCCTGGAGTGGGGAGGGTGTCGCTCAGCCCCAGCATTTT.